This T cell receptor (beta chain) was documented in a study of PD-1 blockade in classical Hodgkin lymphoma (dated by TCRdb to the early 2020s). Some background on the complete study: Nivolumab dosing was 3 mg/kg intravenously every 2 weeks, continuing until either disease progression or unacceptable toxicity. To define a peripheral blood immune signature of response to PD-1 blockade in classical Hodgkin lymphoma, the study combined TCR beta sequencing with CyTOF. Beyond this particular receptor, the publication reports: By C4D1, a significant rise was seen in CD4+ TCR diversity but not in CD8+ TCR diversity (p=0.0027 vs p=0.16), and the rise was most apparent among complete responders (p=0.02). Lower diversity was observed in patients in whom nivolumab was started less than 1 year after ASCT, and these patients were excluded from later analyses so that confounding by immune reconstitution would be avoided. The study covered only a single clinical trial cohort, and the causes of the repertoire differences, possibly disease activity or prior therapy, were still not defined. Trial patients achieving complete response had baseline diversity similar to newly diagnosed patients, whereas partial responders and progressors had significantly lower diversity. Baseline TCR diversity was reported to be lower in newly diagnosed patients than in healthy donors, and even lower in relapsed/refractory patients.

As for this clone: It lacks a known antigen. No clone much larger than this one lies a single base away; base qualities are absent.

The Qiagen DNeasy kit was used to extract genomic DNA from unsorted PBMCs and from the negatively selected CD4+ and CD8+ fractions. TCR beta CDR3 regions were amplified by immunoSEQ multiplex PCR using primers annealing to V and J segments. Amplification bias was minimized using a synthetic immune receptor repertoire, and residual bias was removed computationally after sequencing. For the original study's pipeline: Repertoire diversity was quantified as the Shannon entropy index using custom Python scripts. The unsorted, CD4+ and CD8+ repertoires were each analyzed separately, with the exception of combined analyses, where CD4+ and CD8+ sequences were merged in silico. A clone was considered expanded if an increase in frequency of at least 2-fold after treatment relative to C1D1 was found, and a pseudocount of 0.5 was applied to clones undetected at baseline. Clones with 0 or 1 copy at C1D1 were classified as singleton clones, and clones with 2 or more copies were classified as non-singleton clones. By matching protein sequences in sorted samples from the same patient, clones expanded in unsorted samples were annotated as CD4+, CD8+ or unknown. Diversity changes from C1D1 to C4D1 were tested in paired samples using Wilcoxon tests. What TCRdb holds here is the immuneACCESS table cut down to in-frame rearrangements. Part of the clones is not present; checked against another copy, under half of the missing clones reflect an unresolved V gene, and the others are unexplained. That table gives V, J and clone size, and the DNA gave D and trimming. The sample table records under 100,000 clones; over 70% of these occur just once. The top ten clonotypes cover 10% to 15% of the sample.

The time point label for this specimen denotes: cycle 1 day 1 (C1D1), immediately before nivolumab initiation. All trial patients had relapsed after autologous stem cell transplantation, with cohorts A, B and C differing in prior brentuximab vedotin exposure. The trial cohort included fewer than 65 patients with relapsed/refractory classical Hodgkin lymphoma, and each patient had a best overall response of complete response, partial response or progressive disease. Trial patients were treated with single-agent nivolumab in the multi-cohort phase II CheckMate 205 trial. An independent review committee assessed best overall response using the 2007 International Working Group response criteria. Trial PBMCs were collected just before the start of nivolumab (C1D1) and during therapy at cycle 2 day 1 and cycle 4 day 1. After peripheral blood was drawn into 8 mL Vacutainer Cell Preparation Tubes, PBMCs were isolated by centrifugation and then cryopreserved.

Including cysteine and phenylalanine, the CDR3 has 18 amino acids. The sequence is cut down to CDR3 DNA, 54 bases in frame from base 1. Relative to germline, V is missing 4 bases and J is missing 4 bases, with 11 bases of the junction outside any gene match. The germline V gene sets CDR1 to MDHEN and CDR2 to SYDVKM. This TCR came from a human donor with classical Hodgkin lymphoma. The sequenced sample was peripheral blood mononuclear cells (PBMCs), obtained at baseline. Here the chain combines TRBV28 and TRBJ2-2; 11 bases in between match TRBD2. Here is the DNA: TGTGCCAGCAGTTCCCCGCCGACTAGCGGGACGAGCACCGGGGAGCTGTTTTTT. Translation gives CASSSPPTSGTSTGELFF. Extended through the reference TRBV28 and TRBJ2-2 proteins, this CDR3 yields the full variable domain: DVKVTQSSRYLVKRTGEKVFLECVQDMDHENMFWYRQDPGLGLRLIYFSYDVKMKEKGDIPEGYSVSREKKERFSLILESASTNQTSMYLCASSSPPTSGTSTGELFFGEGSRLTVL.